This T cell receptor (beta chain) comes out of a study of T cell responses to AZD1222 COVID-19 vaccine. Produced via immunoSEQ multiplex PCR; TCRdb's table is partial and in-frame only. The sample holds around 150,000 clones, more than 75% seen once. This clone showed up just once. The antigen is undetermined. Study-level points and caveats: After the peak T cell response, and only then, were repertoires sampled. There were mostly white British donors and more females than males, and clonal diversity was possibly underestimated.

The source is an adult in good health. The sequences come from peripheral blood, collected on day 0 of AZD1222 vaccination.

DNA for the CDR3: TGTGCCAGCAGCTTAGAAGGGTATGGCTACACCTTC. It codes for CASSLEGYGYTF. This rearrangement joins TRBV7-8 to TRBJ1-2, with D unresolved. There are 12 residues in the CDR3. The germline V gene encodes CDR1 SGHVS and CDR2 FQNEAQ. Trimming removed 1 base from V and 5 bases from J, with 5 bases in between. The complete variable domain, with remaining parts taken from reference TRBV7-8 and TRBJ1-2, reads GAGVSQSPRYKVAKRGQDVALRCDPISGHVSLFWYQQALGQGPEFLTYFQNEAQLDKSGLPSDRFFAERPEGSVSTLKIQRTQQEDSAVYLCASSLEGYGYTFGSGTRLTVV.